This paragraph reports one T cell receptor beta chain. This entry comes from a study of blood T cell repertoires in COVID-19. As for the study in general: Acute and convalescent COVID-19 samples came from the United States, Italy and Spain.

The length of the CDR3 is 14 residues. Germline V gene data show CDR1 as MDHEN and CDR2 as SYDVKM. Trimming removed 6 bases at V and 2 bases at J, with 13 bases between. Source study methods: Nucleated cell counts were estimated from reference gene primer amplification. Assay: immunoSEQ multiplex PCR; the TCRdb copy retains only in-frame clones and omits some. V, J and clone size derive from that table, while D and trimming were established from the DNA sequence. The sample includes tens of thousands of clones, 88% seen only once; the top ten take roughly 43%. The sequence was collected from a woman in her sixties with COVID-19, enrolled during active disease. What was sequenced was peripheral blood. V gene TRBV28 combines with J gene TRBJ1-1, with D hard to call. The CDR3 DNA reads TGTGCCAGCAGGCCGGACGGGATCAACACTGAAGCTTTCTTT. Translation gives CASRPDGINTEAFF.